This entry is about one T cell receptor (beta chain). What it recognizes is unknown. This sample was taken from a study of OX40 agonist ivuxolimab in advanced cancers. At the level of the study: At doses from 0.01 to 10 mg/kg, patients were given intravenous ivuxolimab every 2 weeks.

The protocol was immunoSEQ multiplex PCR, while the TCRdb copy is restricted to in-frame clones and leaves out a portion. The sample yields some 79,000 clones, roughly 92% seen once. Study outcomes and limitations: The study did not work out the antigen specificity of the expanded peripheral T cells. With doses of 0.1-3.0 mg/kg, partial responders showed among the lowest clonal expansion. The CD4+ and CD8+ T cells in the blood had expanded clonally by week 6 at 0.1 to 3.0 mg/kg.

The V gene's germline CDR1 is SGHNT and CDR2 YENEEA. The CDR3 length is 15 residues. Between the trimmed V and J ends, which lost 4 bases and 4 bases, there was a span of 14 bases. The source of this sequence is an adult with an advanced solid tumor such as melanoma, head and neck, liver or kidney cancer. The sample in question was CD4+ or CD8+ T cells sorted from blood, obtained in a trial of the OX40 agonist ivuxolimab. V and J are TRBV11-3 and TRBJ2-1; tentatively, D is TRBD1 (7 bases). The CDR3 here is CASSSPGGTYNEQFF. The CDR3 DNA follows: TGTGCCAGCAGCTCACCAGGGGGGACGTACAATGAGCAGTTCTTC.